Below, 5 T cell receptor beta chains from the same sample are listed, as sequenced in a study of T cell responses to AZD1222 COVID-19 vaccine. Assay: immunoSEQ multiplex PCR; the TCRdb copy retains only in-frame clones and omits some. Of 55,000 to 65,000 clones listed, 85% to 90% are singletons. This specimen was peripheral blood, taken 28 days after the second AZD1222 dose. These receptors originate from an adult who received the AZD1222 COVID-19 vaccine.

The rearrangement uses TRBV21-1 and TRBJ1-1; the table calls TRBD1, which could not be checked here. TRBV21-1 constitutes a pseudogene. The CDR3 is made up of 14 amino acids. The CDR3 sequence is CASTRRQTNTEAFF. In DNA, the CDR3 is TGTGCCAGCACCCGGAGACAGACGAACACTGAAGCTTTCTTT.

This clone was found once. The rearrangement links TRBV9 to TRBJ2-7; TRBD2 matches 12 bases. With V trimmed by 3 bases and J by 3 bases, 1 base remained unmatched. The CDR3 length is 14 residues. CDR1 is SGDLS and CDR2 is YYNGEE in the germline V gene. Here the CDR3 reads CASSAGLAGYEQYF. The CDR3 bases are TGTGCCAGCAGCGCGGGACTAGCGGGCTACGAGCAGTACTTC.

The chain's CDR3 is CASSLGAGVIGEQFF. Written as DNA, the CDR3 is TGTGCCAGCAGCTTAGGGGCCGGGGTCATCGGTGAGCAGTTCTTC. V usage is TRBV11-3 and J usage is TRBJ2-1; D might be TRBD2 (5 bases). The CDR3 is 15 amino acids. Germline V gene lookup returns CDR1 SGHNT and CDR2 YENEEA. The V end lost 1 base, the J end lost 9 bases, and 16 bases lay between the germline ends.

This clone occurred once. The DNA of the CDR3 is TGTGCCTGGTCGGCAGGGGATGACACTGAAGCTTTCTTT. It specifies CAWSAGDDTEAFF. The chain employs TRBV30 and TRBJ1-1, with D tentatively TRBD1 (6 bases). Germline V gene data show CDR1 as GTSNPN and CDR2 as SVGIG (reference sequence). V gave up 5 bases and J gave up 3 bases, with 13 bases separating them. The CDR3 contains 13 residues.

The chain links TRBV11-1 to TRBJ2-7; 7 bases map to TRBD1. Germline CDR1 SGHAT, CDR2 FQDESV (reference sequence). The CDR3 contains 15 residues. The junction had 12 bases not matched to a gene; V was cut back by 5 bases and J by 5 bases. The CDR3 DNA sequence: TGTGCCAGCAGCCAGTTGACAGGGAATTCCCACGAGCAGTACTTC. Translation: CASSQLTGNSHEQYF.